These 5 T cell receptor beta chains came from one sample sequenced in a study of T cell changes during pregnancy in multiple sclerosis. Clones were sequenced by immunoSEQ multiplex PCR, and TCRdb holds only the in-frame ones, with some missing. The profile covers fewer than 90,000 clones, with approximately 93% appearing a single time and about 1.7% taken by the ten largest. This material consisted of peripheral blood, taken after pregnancy. Receptors originate from a female donor in good health, enrolled as a control in a pregnancy study.

This chain joins TRBV7-6 and TRBJ2-7; TRBD2 might be the D (6 bases). Looked up from germline, CDR1 is SGHVS and CDR2 is FNYEAQ. The germline V and J ends were trimmed by 4 bases and 7 bases, with 17 bases remaining between them. The CDR3 consists of 14 residues. CDR3 amino acids: CASSSPGGWREQYF. CDR3 nucleotides: TGTGCCAGCAGCTCCCCCGGAGGGTGGAGGGAGCAGTACTTC.

The sample holds one count of this clone. This chain links TRBV28 with TRBJ2-3, with TRBD2 as a possible D gene (6 bases). CDR3 length: 16 amino acids. CDR1 MDHEN and CDR2 SYDVKM come from the germline V gene. V lost 1 base, J lost 2 bases, and 13 bases lay in between. CDR3 protein: CASSLLVGGNTDTQYF. Here the CDR3 DNA reads TGTGCCAGCAGTTTATTAGTGGGGGGAAACACAGATACGCAGTATTTT. Supplemented by reference TRBV28 and TRBJ2-3, the full variable domain reads DVKVTQSSRYLVKRTGEKVFLECVQDMDHENMFWYRQDPGLGLRLIYFSYDVKMKEKGDIPEGYSVSREKKERFSLILESASTNQTSMYLCASSLLVGGNTDTQYFGPGTRLTVL.

CDR3 DNA sequence: TGTGCCAGCAGCGTAGCGGCTAGCGGGAGTACCTACGAGCAGTACTTC. Its protein product is CASSVAASGSTYEQYF. The rearrangement uses TRBV9 and TRBJ2-7; TRBD2 matches 10 bases. The CDR3 covers 16 residues. From germline, CDR1 is SGDLS and CDR2 YYNGEE. V lost 0 bases, J lost 2 bases, and 5 bases stayed unmatched.

The chain links TRBV29-1 to TRBJ2-1; 7 nucleotides match TRBD2. V lost 4 bases, J lost 4 bases, and 7 bases stayed unmatched. The germline V gene has CDR1 SQVTM and CDR2 ANQGSEA. The length of the CDR3 is 14 residues. CDR3 sequence reads: CSVAGGVKYNEQFF. The CDR3 bases are TGCAGCGTTGCGGGGGGAGTGAAGTACAATGAGCAGTTCTTC.

The DNA for the CDR3 is TGTGCCAGCAGTGCCGGGGTCGGCACCGGGGAGCTGTTTTTT. It encodes CASSAGVGTGELFF. This sequence joins TRBV6-1 and TRBJ2-2; a possible D gene is TRBD2 (5 bases). This CDR3 has 14 amino acids. Germline V gene lookup returns CDR1 MNHNS and CDR2 SASEGT. V shed 4 bases and J shed 4 bases, with 10 bases lying between them.